The clone carrying this T cell receptor (beta chain) was recorded only once. This record belongs to a study of Ad26.COV2.S vaccination and SARS-CoV-2 variants. Turning to the study itself: The donor participated in the COV1001 trial, in its Ad26.COV2.S arm. Once, or twice with 56 days between doses, Ad26.COV2.S was given intramuscularly.

Treatment noted: about 20 received Ad26.COV2.S at low or high dose, single or two shots; about 5 received placebo; per-sample allocation not given. Collection of samples fell on day 63 after the first vaccine or placebo injection. An adult aged 18-55 years in Boston served as the donor. The shot given was an Ad26 vector that makes Wuhan-strain SARS-CoV-2 spike. Measured with immunoSEQ multiplex PCR; TCRdb has only the in-frame clones, and not every one. The table lists about 240,000 clones, approximately 87% of them singletons. V was trimmed by 1 base and J by 1 base, leaving 10 bases between them. The CDR3 extends over 15 amino acids. Germline CDR1 MDHEN, CDR2 SYDVKM.

The sequence derives from a person aged 18-65 years who received the Ad26.COV2.S COVID-19 vaccine or a placebo. Source: peripheral blood, taken in a trial of Ad26.COV2.S vaccine versus placebo. V and J are TRBV28 and TRBJ1-1; D is ambiguous. The CDR3 sequence is CASSLSGGRNTEAFF. The CDR3 bases are TGTGCCAGCAGTTTATCGGGCGGACGGAACACTGAAGCTTTCTTT. The full variable domain, rest sourced from reference TRBV28 and TRBJ1-1, is DVKVTQSSRYLVKRTGEKVFLECVQDMDHENMFWYRQDPGLGLRLIYFSYDVKMKEKGDIPEGYSVSREKKERFSLILESASTNQTSMYLCASSLSGGRNTEAFFGQGTRLTVV.